The 14 T cell receptor beta chains reported below all come from one sample, sequenced in a study of T cell repertoires in cytomegalovirus infection. TCRdb processed the reads anew with MiXCR; each CDR3 protein has one entry. The data show more than 140,000 distinct CDR3 sequences, about 6.1% seen once. What was sequenced was PBMCs. These TCRs come from a human donor in good health (CMV status not recorded). Some clones in this sample may be carry-over from other donors' samples.

This clonotype has at least ten counts. The V and J genes are TRBV27 and TRBJ2-2; D is unresolved. The CDR3 extends over 14 amino acids. The V end was cut by 6 bases, the J end by 1 base, with 9 bases between. Germline CDR1 is MNHEY and CDR2 is SMNVEV (reference sequence). CDR3 sequence: CASRISRNTGELFF. DNA of the CDR3: TGTGCCAGCAGAATCTCGCGGAACACCGGGGAGCTGTTTTTT.

This clonotype has ten or more counts. This rearrangement joins TRBV10-3 to TRBJ1-2; TRBD1 aligns across 9 bases. The CDR3 totals 14 residues. Looked up from germline, CDR1 is ENHRY and CDR2 is SYGVKD. V lost 2 bases and J lost 4; bases outside the gene matches: 2. The CDR3 loop is CAISEPGQGYGYTF. In nucleotides, the CDR3 is TGTGCCATCAGTGAGCCGGGACAGGGCTATGGCTACACCTTC.

This clonotype was recorded many times. J is TRBJ2-5 and V is TRBV7-2; no clear D gene. Trimming took off 1 base at V and 1 base at J, with 16 bases between the two ends. The CDR3 is made up of 17 amino acids. Germline CDR1 is SGHTA and CDR2 is FQGNSA. The CDR3 coding sequence is TGTGCCAGCAGCTTAGTTCTTCGGAGCTTCACCCAAGAGACCCAGTACTTC. Amino acid sequence: CASSLVLRSFTQETQYF.

Many counts were recorded for this clonotype. The chain combines TRBV12-3 or TRBV12-4 with TRBJ2-7; D possibly corresponds to TRBD1 (6 bases). The CDR3 sequence is 13 residues long. Trimming pared 2 bases from V and 3 bases from J, leaving 8 bases between. The CDR3 region has the DNA TGTGCCAGCAGTTTAAACAGGGACTACGAGCAGTACTTC. The encoded protein is CASSLNRDYEQYF.

This clonotype was counted at least ten times. CDR3 sequence: CASRLAGTQETQYF. The CDR3 nucleotides read TGTGCCAGCAGACTAGCGGGGACGCAAGAGACCCAGTACTTC. The chain has TRBV7-2 and TRBJ2-5, with TRBD2 identical over 10 bases. The CDR3 has 14 residues. Unmatched junction bases numbered 3, after V lost 6 bases and J lost 2 bases. Looked up from germline, CDR1 is SGHTA and CDR2 is FQGNSA.

This clonotype showed up many times. The rearrangement uses TRBV7-2 and TRBJ1-6, with TRBD1 as a possible D gene (6 bases). Germline assignment: CDR1 SGHTA and CDR2 FQGNSA. The length of the CDR3 is 14 residues. V was pared by 5 bases and J by 7 bases, with 12 bases between. The CDR3 protein is CASSLKGENSPLHF. In DNA form, the CDR3 reads TGTGCCAGCAGCCTAAAGGGGGAGAATTCACCCCTCCACTTT.

The table lists this clonotype with many counts. The J gene is TRBJ2-1, the V gene TRBV2; 7 bases are a match to TRBD2. This CDR3 has 15 amino acids. CDR1 and CDR2 (germline): SNHLY, FYNNEI. With V trimmed by 4 bases and J by 7 bases, 10 bases remained unmatched. The CDR3 nucleotides are TGTGCCAGCAGTGCGAGCGTCGGGGGGTCGAATGAGCAGTTCTTC. Translation gives CASSASVGGSNEQFF.

This clonotype occurred a few times. The chain has TRBV30 and TRBJ1-2, with a possible D match to TRBD1 (5 bases). This CDR3 is 14 amino acids long. The ends were cut back, 4 bases at V and 6 bases at J, with 18 bases in the middle. CDR1 and CDR2 (germline): GTSNPN, SVGIG (reference sequence). The CDR3 DNA reads TGTGCCTGGACCGCTCGAAGGGGTCTGGATGGCTACACCTTC. Its translation is CAWTARRGLDGYTF.

The CDR3 loop reads CASSKSGGAGNEQFF. The CDR3 DNA reads as TGTGCCAGCAGCAAGAGCGGGGGGGCCGGCAATGAGCAGTTCTTC. The J gene is TRBJ2-1, the V gene TRBV7-3; TRBD2 matches 10 bases. Germline values: CDR1 SGHTA, CDR2 FQGTGA. J was trimmed by 6 bases and V by 5 bases; bases with no gene match: 7. CDR3 length: 15 amino acids.

This clonotype was observed at least ten times. The V call is TRBV20-1, the J call TRBJ2-3; 9 nucleotides align to TRBD2. The germline V gene encodes CDR1 DFQATT and CDR2 SNEGSKA (reference sequence). Unmatched junction bases numbered 19, after V lost 0 bases and J lost 9 bases. This CDR3 spans 18 amino acids. CDR3 nucleotide sequence: TGCAGTGCTAGAGATCTTTTCGCGGGCGGGGGGGACCTCTGGACGCAGTATTTT. It codes for CSARDLFAGGGDLWTQYF.

The table lists this clonotype with many counts. The CDR3 region has the DNA TGTGCCAGCAGCTTAGATAAGGTAGCTGAAGCTTTCTTT. The encoded protein is CASSLDKVAEAFF. The chain joins TRBV7-2 to TRBJ1-1; D is unclear. V was cut by 1 base and J by 6 bases, with 9 bases left in between. The germline V gene has CDR1 SGHTA and CDR2 FQGNSA. The CDR3 runs to 13 residues.

This clonotype was detected a few times. J is TRBJ2-5 and V is TRBV18; D call uncertain. Germline V gene lookup returns CDR1 KGHSH and CDR2 LQKENI. The CDR3 extends over 13 amino acids. V was clipped by 0 bases and J by 5 bases, with 7 bases between them. CDR3 sequence: CASSPPGLETQYF. The CDR3 DNA follows: TGTGCCAGCTCACCACCCGGATTGGAGACCCAGTACTTC.

CDR3 residues: CATSGGPGLDTDTQYF. CDR3 coding DNA: TGTGCCACCAGCGGAGGACCGGGACTAGACACAGATACGCAGTATTTT. This sequence joins TRBV15 and TRBJ2-3, with 8 bases that match TRBD2. The V segment lost 5 bases and the J segment 2 bases; nucleotides outside the gene matches: 9. From germline, CDR1 is LNHNV and CDR2 YYDKDF (reference sequence). This CDR3 is built from 16 residues.

This clonotype occurred a few times. The V and J genes are TRBV20-1 and TRBJ2-1; possible D gene TRBD2, 6 bases. The germline gives CDR1 DFQATT, CDR2 SNEGSKA (reference sequence). The V end was cut by 0 bases, the J end by 8 bases, with 11 bases between. The CDR3 runs to 13 residues. The DNA of the CDR3 is TGCAGTGCTAGAGATGTACTAGCCGATGAGCAGTTCTTC. This encodes CSARDVLADEQFF.